In its sample, the clone carrying this T cell receptor beta chain was seen many times. Its specificity is unknown. This entry comes from a study of early T cells in non-severe SARS-CoV-2 infection. Study background: The input, bulk RNA from unsorted whole blood, was sequenced, and chains were unpaired. Study-level points and caveats: VDJdb-based matching was biased toward anti-spike CD8 responses and missed private and CD4 specificities.

Attachment of unique molecular identifiers to individual cDNA molecules was performed. TCRdb ran MiXCR on the 5' RACE reads and lists one entry per CDR3 protein. The table lists about 49,000 distinct CDR3 sequences, 12% of them singletons. The CDR3 totals 13 residues. Between the trimmed V and J ends, which lost 1 base and 5 bases, there was a span of 8 bases. In germline, CDR1 is SGHAT, CDR2 FQNNGV. This chain connects TRBV11-2 to TRBJ2-5; D is perhaps TRBD1 (5 bases). Material for sequencing was whole blood. The clonotype originates from an adult who was a healthcare worker with PCR-confirmed SARS-CoV-2 infection or an uninfected control (not recorded which). CDR3 DNA sequence: TGTGCCAGCAGCTTAGTTTCAGGGGAGACCCAGTACTTC. It codes for CASSLVSGETQYF. Full variable domain (rest looked up from reference TRBV11-2 and TRBJ2-5): EAGVAQSPRYKIIEKRQSVAFWCNPISGHATLYWYQQILGQGPKLLIQFQNNGVVDDSQLPKDRFSAERLKGVDSTLKIQPAKLEDSAVYLCASSLVSGETQYFGPGTRLLVL.